Given below is one T cell receptor (beta chain) in context. The antigen is undetermined. This sample was taken from a study of identical twins. MiXCR, applied by TCRdb to the 5' RACE reads, yields one record per CDR3 protein. The repertoire holds fewer than 500,000 distinct CDR3 sequences, with approximately 24% as singletons. Regarding the study as a whole: Memory repertoires lacked the insertion deficit that abundant cord blood beta clonotypes showed.

Germline V gives CDR1 SQVTM, CDR2 ANQGSEA. The CDR3 is made up of 12 amino acids. The V end was cut by 6 bases, the J end by 4 bases, with 12 bases between. This sample also belongs to another study, concerning T cells expressing NK-cell markers.

J is TRBJ2-5 and V is TRBV29-1; either TRBD1 or TRBD2 may supply D (5 bases each). The TCR originated in a woman between 18 and 30 years old in good health. Sequencing was carried out using CD4+ T cells sorted from blood. DNA of the CDR3: TGCAGCGTCTCCGGGACCCCAGAGACCCAGTACTTC. Its protein is CSVSGTPETQYF. Together with reference TRBV29-1 and TRBJ2-5, the CDR3 gives the full variable domain: SAVISQKPSRDICQRGTSLTIQCQVDSQVTMMFWYRQQPGQSLTLIATANQGSEATYESGFVIDKFPISRPNLTFSTLTVSNMSPEDSSIYLCSVSGTPETQYFGPGTRLLVL.